This TCR beta chain was recorded in a study of T cell repertoires in aging, cancer and after chemotherapy. The template was genomic DNA from peripheral blood, not RNA. The germline gives CDR1 SGHKS, CDR2 YYEKEE (reference sequence). Trimming pared 0 bases from V and 4 bases from J, leaving 5 bases between. The CDR3 has 14 amino acids. Rearranged V-D-J TRB sequences were amplified with a mixed TRB-A/B primer pool. TCRdb reprocessed the multiplex PCR reads with MiXCR, giving one entry per CDR3 protein. The table lists more than 1,000 distinct CDR3 sequences, roughly 29% of them singletons, with approximately 14% in the top ten.

The TCR sequence derives from a human donor with a solid tumor. Specimen: blood. The chain employs TRBV5-5 and TRBJ2-6; no reliable D call. CDR3: CASSLGIGANVLTF. The CDR3 nucleotides read TGTGCCAGCAGCTTGGGGATCGGGGCCAACGTCCTGACTTTC. The full variable domain, in which reference TRBV5-5 and TRBJ2-6 provide the parts outside the CDR3, is DAGVTQSPTHLIKTRGQQVTLRCSPISGHKSVSWYQQVLGQGPQFIFQYYEKEERGRGNFPDRFSARQFPNYSSELNVNALLLGDSALYLCASSLGIGANVLTFGAGSRLTVL.